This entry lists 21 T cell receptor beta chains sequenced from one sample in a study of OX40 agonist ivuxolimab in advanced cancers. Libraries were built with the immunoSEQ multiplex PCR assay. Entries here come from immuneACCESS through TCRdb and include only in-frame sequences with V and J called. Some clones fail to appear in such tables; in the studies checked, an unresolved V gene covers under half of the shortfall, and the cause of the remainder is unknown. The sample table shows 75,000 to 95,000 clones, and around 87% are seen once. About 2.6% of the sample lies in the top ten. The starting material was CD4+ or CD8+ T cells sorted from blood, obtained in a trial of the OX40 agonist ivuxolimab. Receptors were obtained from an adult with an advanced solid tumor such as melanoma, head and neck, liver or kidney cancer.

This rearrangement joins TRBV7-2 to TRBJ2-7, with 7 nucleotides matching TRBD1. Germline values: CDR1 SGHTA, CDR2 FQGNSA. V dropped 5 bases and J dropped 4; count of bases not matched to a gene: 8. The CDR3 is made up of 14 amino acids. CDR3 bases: TGTGCCAGCAGCCTATCCTTGGGACAGTACGAGCAGTACGTC. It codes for CASSLSLGQYEQYV.

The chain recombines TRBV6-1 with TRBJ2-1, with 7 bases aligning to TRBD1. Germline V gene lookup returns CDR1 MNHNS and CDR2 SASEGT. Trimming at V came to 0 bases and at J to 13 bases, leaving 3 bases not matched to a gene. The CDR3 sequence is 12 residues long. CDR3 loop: CASSEADRAQFF. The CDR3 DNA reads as TGTGCCAGCAGTGAAGCCGACAGGGCACAGTTCTTC.

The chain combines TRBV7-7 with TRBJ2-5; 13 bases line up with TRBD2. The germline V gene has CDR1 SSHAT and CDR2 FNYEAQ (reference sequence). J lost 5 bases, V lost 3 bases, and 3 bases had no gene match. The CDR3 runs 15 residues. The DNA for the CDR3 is TGTGCCAGCAGCTTCGGGACTAGCGGGACGGAGACCCAGTACTTC. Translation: CASSFGTSGTETQYF.

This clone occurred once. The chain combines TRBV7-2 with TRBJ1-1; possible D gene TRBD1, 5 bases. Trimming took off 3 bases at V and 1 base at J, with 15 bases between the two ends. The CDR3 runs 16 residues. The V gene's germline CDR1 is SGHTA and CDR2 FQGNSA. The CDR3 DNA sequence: TGTGCCAGCAGCTTGGGGCGGAGGTTTAGGAACACTGAAGCTTTCTTT. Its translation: CASSLGRRFRNTEAFF.

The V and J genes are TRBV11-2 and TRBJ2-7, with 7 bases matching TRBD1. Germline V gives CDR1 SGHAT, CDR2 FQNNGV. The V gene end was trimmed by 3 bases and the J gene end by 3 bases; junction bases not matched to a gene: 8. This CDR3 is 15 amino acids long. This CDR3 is CASSLGLTGFYEQYV. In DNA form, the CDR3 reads TGTGCCAGCAGCTTGGGGCTGACAGGGTTCTACGAGCAGTACGTC.

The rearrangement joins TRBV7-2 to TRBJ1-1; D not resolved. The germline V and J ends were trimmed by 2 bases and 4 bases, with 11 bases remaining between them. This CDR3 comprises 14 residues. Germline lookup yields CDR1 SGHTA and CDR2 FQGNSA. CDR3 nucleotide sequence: TGTGCCAGCAGCTTAATTACAAAGGGCACTGAAGCTTTCTTT. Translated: CASSLITKGTEAFF.

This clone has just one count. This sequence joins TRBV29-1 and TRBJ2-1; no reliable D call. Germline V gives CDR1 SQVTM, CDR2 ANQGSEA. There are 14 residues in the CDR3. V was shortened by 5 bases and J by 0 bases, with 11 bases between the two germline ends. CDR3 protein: CSVRTSSSYNEQFF. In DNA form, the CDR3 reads TGCAGCGTTCGCACAAGTAGCTCCTACAATGAGCAGTTCTTC.

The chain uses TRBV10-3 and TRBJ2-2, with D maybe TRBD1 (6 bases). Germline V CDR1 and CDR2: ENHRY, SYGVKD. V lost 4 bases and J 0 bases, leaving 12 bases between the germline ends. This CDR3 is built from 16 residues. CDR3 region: CAISGQAVTNTGELFF. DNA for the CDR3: TGTGCCATCAGTGGACAGGCCGTCACGAACACCGGGGAGCTGTTTTTT.

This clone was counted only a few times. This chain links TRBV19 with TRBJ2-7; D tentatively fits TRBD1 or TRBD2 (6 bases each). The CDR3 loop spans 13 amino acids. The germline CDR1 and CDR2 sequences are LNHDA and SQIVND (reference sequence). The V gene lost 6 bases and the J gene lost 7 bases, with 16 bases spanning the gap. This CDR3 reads CASSPRGLGEQYF. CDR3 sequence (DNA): TGTGCCAGTAGCCCACGGGGGCTGGGGGAGCAGTACTTC. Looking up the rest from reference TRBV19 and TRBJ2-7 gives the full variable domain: DGGITQSPKYLFRKEGQNVTLSCEQNLNHDAMYWYRQDPGQGLRLIYYSQIVNDFQKGDIAEGYSVSREKKESFPLTVTSAQKNPTAFYLCASSPRGLGEQYFGPGTRLTVT.

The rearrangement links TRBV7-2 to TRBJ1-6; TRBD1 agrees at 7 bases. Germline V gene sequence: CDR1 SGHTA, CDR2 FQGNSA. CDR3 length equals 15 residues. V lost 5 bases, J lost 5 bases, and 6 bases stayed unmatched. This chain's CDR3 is CASSAGGRNNSPLHF. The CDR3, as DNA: TGTGCCAGCAGCGCAGGGGGACGGAATAATTCACCCCTCCACTTT.

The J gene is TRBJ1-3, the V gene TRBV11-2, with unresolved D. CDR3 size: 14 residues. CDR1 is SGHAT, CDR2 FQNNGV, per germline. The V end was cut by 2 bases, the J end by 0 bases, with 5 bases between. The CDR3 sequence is CASSLRSSGNTIYF. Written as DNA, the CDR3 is TGTGCCAGCAGCTTACGGAGCTCTGGAAACACCATATATTTT.

In DNA form, the CDR3 reads TGTGCCAGCTTAAGGGGGCAATTATCACCCCTCCACTTT. This gives the protein CASLRGQLSPLHF. The chain is built from TRBV2 and TRBJ1-6; TRBD1 agrees at 7 bases. The V segment lost 8 bases and the J segment 10 bases; nucleotides outside the gene matches: 8. CDR1 is SNHLY, CDR2 FYNNEI, per germline. This CDR3 has 13 residues.

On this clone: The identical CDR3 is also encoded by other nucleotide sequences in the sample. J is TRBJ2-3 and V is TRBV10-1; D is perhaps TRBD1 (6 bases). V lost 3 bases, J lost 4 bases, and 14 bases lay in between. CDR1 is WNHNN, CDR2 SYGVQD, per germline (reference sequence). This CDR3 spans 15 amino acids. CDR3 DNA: TGCGCCAGCAGTGATCCAGGGGAGAGAGCAGATACGCAGTATTTT. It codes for CASSDPGERADTQYF.

DNA for the CDR3: TGTGCCAGTAGCTCCTCGGGACCCTCCTATGGCTACACCTTC. Translation: CASSSSGPSYGYTF. This chain links TRBV19 with TRBJ1-2; possible D gene TRBD1, 5 bases. CDR1 is LNHDA and CDR2 is SQIVND in the germline V gene (reference sequence). Trimming pared 6 bases from V and 4 bases from J, leaving 15 bases between. This CDR3 region has 14 residues.

Written as DNA, the CDR3 is TGCGCCAGCAGTGAGGGGTCTAGCAGAAATGAAAAACTGTTTTTT. This translates into CASSEGSSRNEKLFF. V gene TRBV10-1 combines with J gene TRBJ1-4; D ambiguous. Germline-derived CDR1 and CDR2 are WNHNN and SYGVQD (reference sequence). Trimming removed 2 bases at V and 5 bases at J, with 12 bases between. This CDR3 is built from 15 residues.

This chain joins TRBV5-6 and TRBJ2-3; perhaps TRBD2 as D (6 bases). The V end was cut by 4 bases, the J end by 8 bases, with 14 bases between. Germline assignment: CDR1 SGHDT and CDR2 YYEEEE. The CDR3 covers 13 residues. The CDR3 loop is CASSPLGGTTQYF. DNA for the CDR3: TGTGCCAGCAGCCCCCTGGGAGGTACTACGCAGTATTTT.

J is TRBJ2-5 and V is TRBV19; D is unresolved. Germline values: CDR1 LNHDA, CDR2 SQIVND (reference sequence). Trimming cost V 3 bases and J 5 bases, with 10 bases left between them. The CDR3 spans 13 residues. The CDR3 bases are TGTGCCAGTAGTATCCCAGGTTCGGAGACCCAGTACTTC. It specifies CASSIPGSETQYF.

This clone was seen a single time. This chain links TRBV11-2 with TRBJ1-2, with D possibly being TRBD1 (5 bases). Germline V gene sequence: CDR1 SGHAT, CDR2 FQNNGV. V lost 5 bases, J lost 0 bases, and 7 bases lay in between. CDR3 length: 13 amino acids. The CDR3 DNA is TGTGCCAGCAGCCGACAGTCTAACTATGGCTACACCTTC. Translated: CASSRQSNYGYTF.

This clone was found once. Written as DNA, the CDR3 is TGTGCCAGCAGCTTAGTTCAGCCTCCGGTGGGGGAGCAGTACTTC. It translates to CASSLVQPPVGEQYF. The genes are TRBV7-6 and TRBJ2-5; D is tentatively TRBD1 or TRBD2 (5 bases each). CDR1 and CDR2 from the germline V gene are SGHVS and FNYEAQ. The length of the CDR3 is 15 residues. The germline V and J ends were trimmed by 1 base and 11 bases, with 20 bases remaining between them.

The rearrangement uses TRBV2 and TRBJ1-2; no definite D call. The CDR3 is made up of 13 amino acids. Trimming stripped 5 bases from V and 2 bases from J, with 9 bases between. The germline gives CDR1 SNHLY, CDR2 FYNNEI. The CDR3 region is CASSQYGNYGYTF. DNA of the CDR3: TGTGCCAGCAGTCAATACGGAAACTATGGCTACACCTTC.

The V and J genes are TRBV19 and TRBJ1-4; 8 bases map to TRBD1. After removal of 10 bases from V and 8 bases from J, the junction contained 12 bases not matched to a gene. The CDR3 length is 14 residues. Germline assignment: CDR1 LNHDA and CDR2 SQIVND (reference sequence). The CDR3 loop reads CATHPDRAREKLFF. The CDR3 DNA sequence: TGTGCCACGCACCCGGACAGGGCCCGCGAAAAACTGTTTTTT. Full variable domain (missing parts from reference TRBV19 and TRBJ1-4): DGGITQSPKYLFRKEGQNVTLSCEQNLNHDAMYWYRQDPGQGLRLIYYSQIVNDFQKGDIAEGYSVSREKKESFPLTVTSAQKNPTAFYLCATHPDRAREKLFFGSGTQLSVL.